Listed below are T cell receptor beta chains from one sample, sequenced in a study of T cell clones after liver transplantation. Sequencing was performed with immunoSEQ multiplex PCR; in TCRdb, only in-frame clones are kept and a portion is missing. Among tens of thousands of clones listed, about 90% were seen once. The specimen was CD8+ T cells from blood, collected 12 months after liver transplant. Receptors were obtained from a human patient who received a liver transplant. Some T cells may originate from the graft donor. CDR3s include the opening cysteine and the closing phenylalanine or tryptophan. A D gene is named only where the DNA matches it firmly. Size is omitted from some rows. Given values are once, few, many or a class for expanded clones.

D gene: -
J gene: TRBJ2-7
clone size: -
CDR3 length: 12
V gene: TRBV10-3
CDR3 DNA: TGTGCCATCAGTGCATCCGACTACGAGCAGTACTTC
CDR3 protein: CAISASDYEQYF

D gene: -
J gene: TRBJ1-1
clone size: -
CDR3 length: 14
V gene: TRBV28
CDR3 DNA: TGTGCCAGCAGGACAATTTTTGAGGGCACTGAAGCTTTCTTT
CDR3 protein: CASRTIFEGTEAFF

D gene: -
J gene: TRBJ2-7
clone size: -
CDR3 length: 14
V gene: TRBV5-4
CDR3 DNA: TGTGCCAGCAGCAGAGCGGAGCGCTCCTACGAGCAGTACTTC
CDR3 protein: CASSRAERSYEQYF

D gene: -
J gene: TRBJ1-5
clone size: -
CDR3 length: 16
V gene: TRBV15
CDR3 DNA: TGTGCCACCAGCAGAGATGGTAGGGGGTTGGGTCAGCCCCAGCATTTT
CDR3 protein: CATSRDGRGLGQPQHF

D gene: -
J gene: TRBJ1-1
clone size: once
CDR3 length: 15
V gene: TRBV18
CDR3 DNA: TGTGCCAGCTCCAGATCGGAGGGAGGGAAGAGTGAAGCTTTCTTT
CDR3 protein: CASSRSEGGKSEAFF

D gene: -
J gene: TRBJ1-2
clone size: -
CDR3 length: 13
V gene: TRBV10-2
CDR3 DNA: TGCGCCAGCATTGATAGACAGGCTCGTGGCTACACCTTC
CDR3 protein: CASIDRQARGYTF

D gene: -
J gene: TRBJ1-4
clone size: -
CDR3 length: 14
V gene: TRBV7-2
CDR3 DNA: TGTGCCAGCAGCCCGGGGGGTCCGGGTGGAAAACTGTTTTTT
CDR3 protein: CASSPGGPGGKLFF

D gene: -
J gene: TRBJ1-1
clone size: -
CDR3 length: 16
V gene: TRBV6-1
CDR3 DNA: TGTGCCAGCAGTGAAGGTCCCGGTTTGGGGAACACTGAAGCTTTCTTT
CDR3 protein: CASSEGPGLGNTEAFF

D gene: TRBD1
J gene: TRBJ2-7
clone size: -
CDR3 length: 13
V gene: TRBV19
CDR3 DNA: TGTGCCAGTAGTATGACAGGGACCTACGAGCAGTACTTC
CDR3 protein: CASSMTGTYEQYF

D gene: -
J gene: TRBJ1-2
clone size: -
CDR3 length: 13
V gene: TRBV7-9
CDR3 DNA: TGTGCCAGCAGCGACAGCACTAACTATGGCTACACCTTC
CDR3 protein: CASSDSTNYGYTF

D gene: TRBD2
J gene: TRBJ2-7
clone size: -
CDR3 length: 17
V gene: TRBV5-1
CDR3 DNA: TGCGCCAGCAGCTTATTGTCGAGCGGGAGAATAAGTCCCGAGCAGTACTTC
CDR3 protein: CASSLLSSGRISPEQYF

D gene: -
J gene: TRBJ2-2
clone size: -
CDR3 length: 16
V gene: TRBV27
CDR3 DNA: TGTGCCAGCAGTTCACTCCGCCCGGCAGGCCCAACCTACGCGTTTTTT
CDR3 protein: CASSSLRPAGPTYAFF

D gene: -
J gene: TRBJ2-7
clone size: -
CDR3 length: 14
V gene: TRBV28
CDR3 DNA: TGTGCCAGCAGTCCGAAACCGGGGCGATACGAGCAGTACTTC
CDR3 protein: CASSPKPGRYEQYF

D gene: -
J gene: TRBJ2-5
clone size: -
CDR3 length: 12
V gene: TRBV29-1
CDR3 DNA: TGCAGCGTTGTTTGGAGGGTAGAGACCCAGTACTTC
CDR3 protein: CSVVWRVETQYF

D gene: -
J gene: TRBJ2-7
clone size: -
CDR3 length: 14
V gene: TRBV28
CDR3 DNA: TGTGCCAGCAGCCCCGACAGGTTCCCCTACGAGCAGTACTTC
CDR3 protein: CASSPDRFPYEQYF

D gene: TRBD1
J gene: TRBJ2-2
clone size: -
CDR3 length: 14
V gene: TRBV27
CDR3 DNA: TGTGCCAGCAGTTTGACAGGGGGGACCGGGGAGCTGTTTTTT
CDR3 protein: CASSLTGGTGELFF

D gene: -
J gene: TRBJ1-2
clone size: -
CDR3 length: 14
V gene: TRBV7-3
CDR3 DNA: TGTGCCAGCAGCTTAACCCCAGAGAGACATGGCTACACCTTC
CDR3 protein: CASSLTPERHGYTF

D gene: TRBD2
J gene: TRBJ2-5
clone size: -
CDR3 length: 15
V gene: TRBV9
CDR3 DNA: TGTGCCAGCAGCGTAGGCGGGAGCTTACAAGAGACCCAGTACTTC
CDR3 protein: CASSVGGSLQETQYF

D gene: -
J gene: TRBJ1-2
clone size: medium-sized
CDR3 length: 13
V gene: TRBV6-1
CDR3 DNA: TGTGCCAGCAGTACCGGGACGGAGTCATTCTCCACCTTC
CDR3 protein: CASSTGTESFSTF

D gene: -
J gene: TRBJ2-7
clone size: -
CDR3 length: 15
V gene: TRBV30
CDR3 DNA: TGTGCCTGGGTCCCCGGTCTCCTCCCCGCCGACGAGCAGTACTTC
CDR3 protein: CAWVPGLLPADEQYF

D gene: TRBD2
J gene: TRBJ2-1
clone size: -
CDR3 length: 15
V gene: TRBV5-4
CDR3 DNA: TGTGCCAGCAGCTCTATGGGACTAGCGAACCCCGAGCAGTTCTTC
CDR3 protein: CASSSMGLANPEQFF

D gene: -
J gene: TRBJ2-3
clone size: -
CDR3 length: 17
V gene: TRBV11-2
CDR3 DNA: TGTGCCAGCAGCGATATGTCAGGGGAGGAAAGCACAGATACGCAGTATTTT
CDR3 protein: CASSDMSGEESTDTQYF

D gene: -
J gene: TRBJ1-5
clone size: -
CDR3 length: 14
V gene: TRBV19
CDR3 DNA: TGTGCCAGTAGTACCCCCGGGGGCCATCAGCCCCAGCATTTT
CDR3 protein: CASSTPGGHQPQHF

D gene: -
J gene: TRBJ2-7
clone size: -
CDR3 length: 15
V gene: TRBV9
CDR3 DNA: TGTGCCAGCAGCGTAGGGGCGATACCAGCCTACGAGCAGTACTTC
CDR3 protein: CASSVGAIPAYEQYF

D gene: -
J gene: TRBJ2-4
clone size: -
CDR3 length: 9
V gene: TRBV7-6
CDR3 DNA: TGTGCCAGCAGCCGTTGGGGATACTTC
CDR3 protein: CASSRWGYF

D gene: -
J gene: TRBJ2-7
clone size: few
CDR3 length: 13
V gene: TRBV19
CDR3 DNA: TGTGCCAGTAGTTGGGGAGACTCCTACGAGCAGTACTTC
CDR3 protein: CASSWGDSYEQYF

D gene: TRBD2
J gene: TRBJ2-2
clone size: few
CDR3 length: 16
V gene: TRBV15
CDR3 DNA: TGTGCCACCAGCAGAGTGTACGCGGGAGCCGCCGGGGAGCTGTTTTTT
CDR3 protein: CATSRVYAGAAGELFF

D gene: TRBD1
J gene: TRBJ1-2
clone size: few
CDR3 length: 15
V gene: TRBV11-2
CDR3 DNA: TGTGCCAGCAGCTTAACTGTTGGACAGGTTTATGGCTACACCTTC
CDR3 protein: CASSLTVGQVYGYTF

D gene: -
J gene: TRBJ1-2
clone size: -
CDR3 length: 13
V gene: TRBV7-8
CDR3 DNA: TGTGCCAGCAGCTTAACGAGCGGCTATGGCTACACCTTC
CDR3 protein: CASSLTSGYGYTF